Each of the 22 T cell receptor beta chains below was sequenced from the same sample in a study of beta chain features in type 1 diabetes. Antigens of these TCRs are unknown. Study-wide results and limits: The study found moderately but significantly shorter TCRB CDR3s in all four CD4+ subsets of Type 1 diabetes patients.

Expressed TCRB transcripts were sequenced because the entire RNA isolate underwent reverse transcription. Here immunoSEQ multiplex PCR was the method, and the copy in TCRdb shows in-frame clones only, minus some. The sample shows 200,000 to 250,000 clones, roughly 13% of them seen only once. The sample comprised naive CD4+ T cells from blood. These receptors all stem from a man aged 25-45 years with type 1 diabetes.

This clone showed up just a few times. This chain connects TRBV18 to TRBJ1-1; 9 bases fit TRBD1. Germline V lookup: CDR1 KGHSH, CDR2 LQKENI. The junction had 8 bases not matched to a gene; V was cut back by 5 bases and J by 4 bases. There are 15 residues in the CDR3. The CDR3 DNA follows: TGTGCCAGCTCAGCAGTGGGACAGGGTAGCACTGAAGCTTTCTTT. Protein sequence: CASSAVGQGSTEAFF.

This chain connects TRBV10-3 to TRBJ1-2; TRBD1 aligns across 7 bases. In germline, CDR1 is ENHRY, CDR2 SYGVKD. With 8 bases clipped from V and 3 bases from J, the junction kept 6 bases outside the gene matches. The CDR3 is 13 residues long. The DNA for the CDR3 is TGTGCCATCGCGCGGGACAGCGACTATGGCTACACCTTC. Its protein is CAIARDSDYGYTF.

This clone occurred a few times. The chain combines TRBV10-3 with TRBJ2-5, with 7 bases identical to TRBD1. In germline, CDR1 is ENHRY, CDR2 SYGVKD. Trimming removed 8 bases from V and 4 bases from J; junction bases left unmatched: 7. The length of the CDR3 is 13 residues. CDR3: CAIQFDRAETQYF. CDR3 coding DNA: TGTGCCATCCAGTTCGACAGGGCAGAGACCCAGTACTTC.

In this sample, this clone turned up a few times. The chain couples TRBV4-1 to TRBJ1-1; D remains ambiguous. Per germline, CDR1 MGHRA and CDR2 YSYEKL. With 4 bases removed from V and 6 bases from J, the gap between germline ends came to 15 bases. The CDR3 has 14 amino acids. The CDR3 loop is CASSPTSLRAEAFF. The CDR3 region has the DNA TGCGCCAGCAGCCCTACAAGTCTCCGGGCTGAAGCTTTCTTT.

In the case of this clone: This same CDR3 is encoded by further DNA sequences in the sample. This chain joins TRBV18 and TRBJ2-1, with D possibly matching TRBD2 (6 bases). The CDR3 has 16 residues. The germline CDR1 and CDR2 sequences are KGHSH and LQKENI. With 0 bases removed from V and 4 bases from J, the gap between germline ends came to 13 bases. The CDR3 nucleotides read TGTGCCAGCTCACCACCGGGCCAGGGAGGTTACAATGAGCAGTTCTTC. Translating it yields CASSPPGQGGYNEQFF.

This clone was seen only a few times. For the CDR3, the DNA is TGCGCCAGCAGCACTAACCGGGACAGCCCTTACAATGAGCAGTTCTTC. Translating gives CASSTNRDSPYNEQFF. The chain carries TRBV5-1 and TRBJ2-1; 7 bases are a match to TRBD1. The CDR3 contains 16 residues. Per the germline V gene, CDR1 is SGHRS and CDR2 is YFSETQ. The trim removed 4 bases at V and 4 bases at J, leaving 11 bases unmatched. The full variable domain, with the rest looked up from reference TRBV5-1 and TRBJ2-1, is KAGVTQTPRYLIKTRGQQVTLSCSPISGHRSVSWYQQTPGQGLQFLFEYFSETQRNKGNFPGRFSGRQFSNSRSEMNVSTLELGDSALYLCASSTNRDSPYNEQFFGPGTRLTVL.

DNA of the CDR3: TGTGCCACCAGCAAGTGGACTAGCGGGGCCTACAATGAGCAGTTCTTC. It translates to CATSKWTSGAYNEQFF. The chain is built from TRBV15 and TRBJ2-1; 12 bases map to TRBD2. This CDR3 contains 16 residues. V shed 4 bases, J shed 2 bases, and the junction held 3 bases outside the gene matches. CDR1 and CDR2 (germline): LNHNV, YYDKDF (reference sequence).

This clone was picked up a small number of times. The chain recombines TRBV28 with TRBJ2-7, with D tentatively TRBD1 (6 bases). The V end was cut by 3 bases, the J end by 6 bases, with 18 bases between. The CDR3 runs to 15 residues. The germline CDR1 and CDR2 sequences are MDHEN and SYDVKM. The CDR3 loop is CASSLFTQGRGEQYF. Here the CDR3 DNA reads TGTGCCAGCAGTTTGTTTACCCAGGGGCGCGGCGAGCAGTACTTC.

Concerning this clone: The same CDR3 can be traced to other DNA sequences in this sample. The chain has TRBV7-2 and TRBJ2-5; 7 nucleotides align to TRBD2. Losses at the gene ends were 5 bases for V and 4 bases for J; bases not matched to a gene: 4. Looked up from germline, CDR1 is SGHTA and CDR2 is FQGNSA. CDR3 length equals 13 residues. DNA for the CDR3: TGTGCCAGCAGCCGAGGCGGGGGAGAGACCCAGTACTTC. It specifies CASSRGGGETQYF.

This chain uses TRBV18 with TRBJ1-2, with 8 bases matching TRBD1. Germline CDR1 reads KGHSH; CDR2 reads LQKENI. The CDR3 is 13 amino acids. The V and J ends lost 4 bases and 5 bases, in that order; junction bases with no gene match: 3. In DNA, the CDR3 is TGTGCCAGCTCACAGACAGGGGTGTATGGCTACACCTTC. It specifies CASSQTGVYGYTF.

V gene TRBV10-3 combines with J gene TRBJ2-7, with D uncertain. Germline V lookup: CDR1 ENHRY, CDR2 SYGVKD. This CDR3 contains 16 residues. The V end was cut by 0 bases, the J end by 0 bases, with 12 bases between. DNA of the CDR3: TGTGCCATCAGTGAGTCGGAGATCCGAAACTCCTACGAGCAGTACTTC. It yields the protein CAISESEIRNSYEQYF.

This clone was detected a few times. This chain joins TRBV5-1 and TRBJ2-5; 7 nucleotides match TRBD1. This CDR3 spans 14 amino acids. CDR1 is SGHRS and CDR2 is YFSETQ in the germline V gene. The trim removed 3 bases at V and 4 bases at J, leaving 6 bases unmatched. The CDR3 here is CASSSGTASETQYF. The CDR3 nucleotides are TGCGCCAGCAGCTCCGGGACAGCCTCAGAGACCCAGTACTTC.

This chain uses TRBV28 with TRBJ1-1; D might be TRBD1 (5 bases). The V and J ends lost 7 bases and 0 bases respectively, with 12 bases between them. Germline V gives CDR1 MDHEN, CDR2 SYDVKM. The CDR3 sequence is 14 residues long. In nucleotides, the CDR3 is TGTGCCAGCATGCCGGGACTGATGAACACTGAAGCTTTCTTT. It yields the protein CASMPGLMNTEAFF.

The genes are TRBV27 and TRBJ1-1, with 10 bases lining up with TRBD1. Trimming took 5 bases from V and 11 from J; bases not matched to a gene: 8. Germline V gives CDR1 MNHEY, CDR2 SMNVEV (reference sequence). The CDR3 consists of 13 residues. For the CDR3, the DNA is TGTGCCAGCAGTAGTAACGACAGGGGGCAGGCTTTCTTT. It is translated as CASSSNDRGQAFF.

This clone turned up a few times. The chain has TRBV7-2 and TRBJ1-3; TRBD1 aligns across 9 bases. This CDR3 comprises 14 residues. The V gene's germline CDR1 is SGHTA and CDR2 FQGNSA. V lost 5 bases, J lost 4 bases, and 3 bases stayed unmatched. Written as DNA, the CDR3 is TGTGCCAGCAGCGCGACAGGGGGAGGAAACACCATATATTTT. Residues: CASSATGGGNTIYF.

This rearrangement joins TRBV6-6 to TRBJ1-5; D is unresolved. Deletions cut 7 bases from V and 7 bases from J, with 14 bases between. The CDR3 totals 13 residues. CDR1 is MNHNY, CDR2 SVGAGI, per germline (reference sequence). The CDR3 is CASTNSGKQPQHF. CDR3 nucleotide sequence: TGTGCCAGCACCAATTCCGGGAAACAGCCCCAGCATTTT.

The chain recombines TRBV6-5 with TRBJ1-4; a possible D gene is TRBD1 (6 bases). CDR1 and CDR2 from the germline V gene are MNHEY and SVGAGI. V was cut by 5 bases and J by 4 bases, with 11 bases left in between. CDR3 length: 14 amino acids. CDR3 residues: CASSRGQRNEKLFF. The CDR3 DNA sequence: TGTGCCAGCAGTCGGGGACAACGTAATGAAAAACTGTTTTTT.

This clone was detected a few times. This chain joins TRBV29-1 and TRBJ2-7; tentative D call: TRBD2 (5 bases). The CDR3 has 14 amino acids. The V gene's germline CDR1 is SQVTM and CDR2 ANQGSEA. Trimming stripped 0 bases from V and 6 bases from J, with 15 bases between. The CDR3 nucleotides read TGCAGCGTTGAAGACTCTGCAGAGGGAGCCGAGCAGTACTTC. Its protein is CSVEDSAEGAEQYF.

V is TRBV7-6 and J is TRBJ2-2, with 15 bases fitting TRBD2. V was clipped by 5 bases and J by 0 bases; unmatched bases: 4. Germline V gene data show CDR1 as SGHVS and CDR2 as FNYEAQ. CDR3 length equals 18 residues. CDR3 nucleotides: TGTGCCAGCAGCCCCGGACTAGCGGGGGGGACGAACACCGGGGAGCTGTTTTTT. This translates into CASSPGLAGGTNTGELFF. Supplemented by reference TRBV7-6 and TRBJ2-2, the full variable domain reads GAGVSQSPRYKVTKRGQDVALRCDPISGHVSLYWYRQALGQGPEFLTYFNYEAQQDKSGLPNDRFSAERPEGSISTLTIQRTEQRDSAMYRCASSPGLAGGTNTGELFFGEGSRLTVL.

The table lists this clone with a few counts. V is TRBV6-5 and J is TRBJ2-7; 7 bases are shared with TRBD2. Trimming cost V 0 bases and J 4 bases; bases outside gene matches: 6. The germline CDR1 and CDR2 sequences are MNHEY and SVGAGI. CDR3 length: 15 residues. The CDR3 sequence: CASSYSRASGYEQYF. The CDR3 DNA reads as TGTGCCAGCAGTTACTCGAGGGCTAGCGGTTACGAGCAGTACTTC.

This sequence joins TRBV7-6 and TRBJ2-1; D gene unclear. The CDR3 is made up of 16 amino acids. Germline CDR1 is SGHVS and CDR2 is FNYEAQ. The germline V and J ends were trimmed by 2 bases and 0 bases, with 11 bases remaining between them. Here the CDR3 DNA reads TGTGCCAGCAGCTTAATACAGAAGAGCTCCTACAATGAGCAGTTCTTC. It encodes CASSLIQKSSYNEQFF.

On this clone: The sample has other DNA sequences that encode this CDR3 too. The chain is built from TRBV6-6 and TRBJ1-1; 8 nucleotides agree with TRBD1. In germline, CDR1 is MNHNY, CDR2 SVGAGI (reference sequence). V trimming: 0 bases; J trimming: 1 base; junction bases outside the gene matches: 1. This CDR3 contains 15 residues. The CDR3 loop is CASSYSGTGNTEAFF. DNA for the CDR3: TGTGCCAGCAGTTACTCAGGGACAGGGAACACTGAAGCTTTCTTT.